The 16 T cell receptor beta chains presented below share a single source sample, sequenced in a study of a mutant IDH1 vaccine in newly diagnosed glioma. Clones were read by immunoSEQ multiplex PCR, and TCRdb kept only the in-frame ones, dropping some. The top ten clones hold 0.7% to 0.95% of a sample with tens of thousands of clones, 85% to 90% of them seen once. Time point indicated: week 23, last vaccination. Every vaccination contained 300 ug of the mutant IDH1 20-mer peptide and was paired with topical imiquimod. These receptors have no known antigen. This specimen was PBMCs, taken from a glioma patient whose treatment included an IDH1 peptide vaccine. The receptors derive from a woman in her forties or fifties with glioma.

The chain couples TRBV5-4 to TRBJ1-2, with 7 bases identical to TRBD1. CDR1 is SGHNT, CDR2 YYREEE, per germline (reference sequence). There are 15 residues in the CDR3. J was trimmed by 4 bases and V by 5 bases; bases with no gene match: 11. This CDR3 reads CASSPRDRDAYGYTF. CDR3 coding DNA: TGTGCCAGCAGTCCCCGCGACAGGGATGCCTATGGCTACACCTTC.

V and J are TRBV5-1 and TRBJ2-1; the match to TRBD1 covers 9 bases. Germline assignment: CDR1 SGHRS and CDR2 YFSETQ. This CDR3 has 17 amino acids. V lost 5 bases and J lost 5; bases outside the gene matches: 14. The CDR3 loop is CASRPYTGTGLNNEQFF. The CDR3 DNA reads as TGCGCCAGCAGGCCTTATACAGGGACAGGGCTGAACAATGAGCAGTTCTTC.

V and J are TRBV28 and TRBJ2-5; 11 bases are a match to TRBD2. Germline CDR1 MDHEN, CDR2 SYDVKM. CDR3 length: 15 residues. V dropped 6 bases and J dropped 5; count of bases not matched to a gene: 8. The CDR3 nucleotides read TGTGCCAGCAGCCAGCCCCCTAGCGGGAGGGAGACCCAGTACTTC. Amino acid sequence: CASSQPPSGRETQYF.

The V and J genes are TRBV27 and TRBJ2-7; D is ambiguous. The ends were cut back, 1 base at V and 2 bases at J, with 12 bases in the middle. CDR3 length: 15 residues. Germline values: CDR1 MNHEY, CDR2 SMNVEV (reference sequence). The CDR3 DNA is TGTGCCAGCAGTTTATTAGAAACCCGGGCCTACGAGCAGTACTTC. It translates to CASSLLETRAYEQYF.

The chain combines TRBV5-1 with TRBJ2-5; TRBD2 matches 8 bases. This CDR3 has 15 amino acids. The V segment lost 1 base and the J segment 5 bases; nucleotides outside the gene matches: 7. Germline CDR1 and CDR2: SGHRS and YFSETQ. Here the CDR3 DNA reads TGCGCCAGCAGCTTGTTGTCGGGAGGGCCGGAGACCCAGTACTTC. Residues: CASSLLSGGPETQYF.

V is TRBV27 and J is TRBJ2-3; TRBD2 aligns across 11 bases. V trimming: 3 bases; J trimming: 3 bases; junction bases outside the gene matches: 11. The CDR3 runs to 18 residues. Germline loops: CDR1 MNHEY, CDR2 SMNVEV (reference sequence). This CDR3 reads CASSFLAGGRAGTDTQYF. The CDR3 nucleotides are TGTGCCAGCAGTTTCTTAGCGGGAGGGAGAGCAGGTACAGATACGCAGTATTTT.

This clone was detected only once. The chain employs TRBV4-1 and TRBJ2-7; 11 positions agree with TRBD2. The CDR3 contains 15 residues. Germline V gives CDR1 MGHRA, CDR2 YSYEKL. V shed 3 bases, J shed 2 bases, and the junction held 3 bases outside the gene matches. DNA of the CDR3: TGCGCCAGCAGCCAGACTAGCGGGGTGACCTACGAGCAGTACTTC. It translates to CASSQTSGVTYEQYF.

The chain joins TRBV5-6 to TRBJ2-3; 13 nucleotides agree with TRBD2. From germline, CDR1 is SGHDT and CDR2 YYEEEE. The trim removed 2 bases at V and 5 bases at J, leaving 5 bases unmatched. This CDR3 region has 16 residues. DNA of the CDR3: TGTGCCAGCAGCTTTGGGACTAGCGGGGTGGGAGATACGCAGTATTTT. This sequence encodes CASSFGTSGVGDTQYF.

The chain links TRBV7-9 to TRBJ2-2, with D perhaps TRBD1 or TRBD2 (5 bases each). The CDR3 has 14 amino acids. Germline-derived CDR1 and CDR2 are SEHNR and FQNEAQ (reference sequence). Trimming took off 5 bases at V and 6 bases at J, with 13 bases between the two ends. The CDR3 DNA follows: TGTGCCAGCAGCCCTCAGGGAGATGCCGGGGAGCTGTTTTTT. Residues: CASSPQGDAGELFF.

The chain has TRBV27 and TRBJ1-3; D unresolved. The V end lost 7 bases, the J end lost 1 base, and 8 bases lay between the germline ends. The CDR3 runs 13 residues. Germline loops: CDR1 MNHEY, CDR2 SMNVEV (reference sequence). In DNA form, the CDR3 reads TGTGCCAGCATAGGCAGTTCTGGAAACACCATATATTTT. Translation gives CASIGSSGNTIYF.

This sequence joins TRBV27 and TRBJ2-1; D is perhaps TRBD1 or TRBD2 (5 bases each). This CDR3 is built from 19 residues. Trimming removed 7 bases at V and 4 bases at J, with 29 bases between. The germline V gene has CDR1 MNHEY and CDR2 SMNVEV (reference sequence). The CDR3 here is CASIPEAGLAGTYYNEQFF. For the CDR3, the DNA is TGTGCCAGCATCCCTGAGGCAGGGTTGGCGGGTACCTATTACAATGAGCAGTTCTTC.

The chain combines TRBV7-2 with TRBJ2-7; no clear D gene. The V gene's germline CDR1 is SGHTA and CDR2 FQGNSA. Trimming cost V 1 base and J 6 bases, with 13 bases left between them. The CDR3 sequence is 14 residues long. The CDR3 DNA reads TGTGCCAGCAGCTTAGATCCAGGTCGGGTCGAGCAGTACTTC. The encoded protein is CASSLDPGRVEQYF.

V gene TRBV28 combines with J gene TRBJ2-7, with unresolved D. The V end was cut by 5 bases, the J end by 2 bases, with 10 bases between. Per the germline V gene, CDR1 is MDHEN and CDR2 is SYDVKM. The CDR3 consists of 13 residues. The CDR3 region has the DNA TGTGCCAGCAGTCGGGCCCTAACCTACGAGCAGTACTTC. This translates into CASSRALTYEQYF.

The chain recombines TRBV6-6 with TRBJ2-1; either TRBD1 or TRBD2 may supply D (6 bases each). V lost 6 bases to trimming and J lost 2 bases, with 17 bases between them. CDR1 and CDR2 from the germline V gene are MNHNY and SVGAGI (reference sequence). The CDR3 runs 16 residues. The CDR3 here is CASSGGRNIAYNEQFF. CDR3 DNA sequence: TGTGCCAGCAGCGGGGGCAGAAACATAGCCTACAATGAGCAGTTCTTC.

The gene calls are TRBV29-1 and TRBJ1-2; perhaps TRBD1 as D (5 bases). Trimming cost V 4 bases and J 4 bases, with 16 bases left between them. Germline V CDR1 and CDR2: SQVTM, ANQGSEA. The length of the CDR3 is 14 residues. For the CDR3, the DNA is TGCAGCGTTGGGGGAGGGGCGCGTTCCTATGGCTACACCTTC. It yields the protein CSVGGGARSYGYTF.

The rearrangement joins TRBV18 to TRBJ1-5; the D is unclear. Trimming took 3 bases from V and 3 from J, leaving 12 bases between them. This CDR3 region has 15 residues. CDR1 and CDR2 (germline): KGHSH, LQKENI. In nucleotides, the CDR3 is TGTGCCAGCTCACCGGAGAGTCGGGCCAATCAGCCCCAGCATTTT. This codes for CASSPESRANQPQHF.